The present T cell receptor beta chain was sequenced within a study of blood T cell repertoires in COVID-19. Germline CDR1 is MNHEY and CDR2 is SVGAGI. There are 15 residues in the CDR3. Between the trimmed V and J ends, which lost 5 bases and 2 bases, there was a span of 16 bases. Method: immunoSEQ multiplex PCR; TCRdb's copy keeps in-frame clones and lacks some. Here the sample spans 150,000 or so clones, 81% being singletons. The gene calls are TRBV6-5 and TRBJ2-7; D possibly corresponds to TRBD2 (6 bases). This TCR was recovered from a human donor with acute or convalescent COVID-19. The donor label of this sample is uncertain. Source material: peripheral blood. CDR3 in amino acids: CASSPRSGFTYEQYV. The CDR3 region has the DNA TGTGCCAGCAGTCCTCGAAGCGGGTTCACCTACGAGCAGTACGTC.